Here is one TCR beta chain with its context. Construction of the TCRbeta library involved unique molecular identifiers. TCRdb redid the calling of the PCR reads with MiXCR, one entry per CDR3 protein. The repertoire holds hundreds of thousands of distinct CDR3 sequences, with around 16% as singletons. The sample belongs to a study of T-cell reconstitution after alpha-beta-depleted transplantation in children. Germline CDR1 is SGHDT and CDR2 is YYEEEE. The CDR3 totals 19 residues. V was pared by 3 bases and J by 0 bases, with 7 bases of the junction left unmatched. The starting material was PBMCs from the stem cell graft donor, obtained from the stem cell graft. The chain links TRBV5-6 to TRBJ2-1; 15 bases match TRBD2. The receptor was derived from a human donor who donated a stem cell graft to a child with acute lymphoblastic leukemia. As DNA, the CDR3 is TGTGCCAGCAGCTGGGGACTAGCGGGAGGCCTTAGCTCCTACAATGAGCAGTTCTTC. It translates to CASSWGLAGGLSSYNEQFF.